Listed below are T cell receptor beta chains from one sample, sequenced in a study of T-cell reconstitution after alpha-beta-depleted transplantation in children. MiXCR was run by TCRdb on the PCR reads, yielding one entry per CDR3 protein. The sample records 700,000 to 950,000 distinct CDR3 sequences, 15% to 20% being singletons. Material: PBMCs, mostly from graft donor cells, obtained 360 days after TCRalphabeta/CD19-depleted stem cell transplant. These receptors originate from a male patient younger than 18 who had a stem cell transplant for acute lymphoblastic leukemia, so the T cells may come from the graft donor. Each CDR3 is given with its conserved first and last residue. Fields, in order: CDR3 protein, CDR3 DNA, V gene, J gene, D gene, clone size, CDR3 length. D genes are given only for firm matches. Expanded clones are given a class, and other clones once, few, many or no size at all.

CDR3: CASSSSGTMINNEQFF
DNA: TGTGCCAGCAGCTCTTCCGGGACCATGATCAACAATGAGCAGTTCTTC
V: TRBV7-3
J: TRBJ2-1
D: NA
size: few
length: 16

CDR3: CASRSGQGGDYGYTF
DNA: TGTGCCAGCAGGAGTGGACAGGGGGGTGACTATGGCTACACCTTC
V: TRBV6-4
J: TRBJ1-2
D: TRBD1
size: NA
length: 15

CDR3: CASWAGLYNEQFF
DNA: TGTGCCAGCTGGGCGGGACTGTACAATGAGCAGTTCTTC
V: TRBV12-3/TRBV12-4
J: TRBJ2-1
D: NA
size: many
length: 13

CDR3: CSASRGGQFF
DNA: TGCAGTGCTTCCAGGGGCGGGCAGTTCTTC
V: TRBV20-1
J: TRBJ2-1
D: NA
size: NA
length: 10

CDR3: CASSFQRGNEQFF
DNA: TGTGCCAGCAGCTTTCAGCGGGGCAATGAGCAGTTCTTC
V: TRBV7-7
J: TRBJ2-1
D: TRBD2
size: NA
length: 13

CDR3: CASSQDWGQAKLTSGRADVYEQFF
DNA: TGTGCCAGCAGCCAAGATTGGGGACAGGCAAAGCTTACTAGCGGGAGGGCCGACGTCTATGAGCAGTTCTTC
V: TRBV14
J: TRBJ2-1
D: TRBD2
size: NA
length: 24

CDR3: CASSLGLAREQYF
DNA: TGCGCCAGCAGTTTGGGACTAGCGCGTGAGCAGTACTTC
V: TRBV5-1
J: TRBJ2-7
D: TRBD2
size: many
length: 13

CDR3: CSAEAYEQYF
DNA: TGCAGTGCTGAGGCCTACGAGCAGTACTTC
V: TRBV20-1
J: TRBJ2-7
D: NA
size: NA
length: 10

CDR3: CASNRVGDSNQPQHF
DNA: TGTGCCAGTAACCGAGTGGGTGATTCCAATCAGCCCCAGCATTTT
V: TRBV19
J: TRBJ1-5
D: NA
size: NA
length: 15

CDR3: CASGLGPPPYRGGTDTQYF
DNA: TGTGCTAGTGGTTTGGGCCCCCCTCCCTACAGGGGAGGCACAGATACGCAGTATTTT
V: TRBV12-5
J: TRBJ2-3
D: TRBD1
size: NA
length: 19

CDR3: CSAVGNTGELFF
DNA: TGCAGCGCCGTGGGGAACACCGGGGAGCTGTTTTTT
V: TRBV29-1
J: TRBJ2-2
D: NA
size: many
length: 12

CDR3: CASSLPTSSGANVLTF
DNA: TGCGCCAGCAGCCTTCCTACCTCGTCTGGGGCCAACGTCCTGACTTTC
V: TRBV5-1
J: TRBJ2-6
D: NA
size: once
length: 16

CDR3: CASSEGLAEGREQYF
DNA: TGTGCCAGCAGCGAAGGACTAGCGGAGGGACGTGAGCAGTACTTC
V: TRBV7-9
J: TRBJ2-7
D: TRBD2
size: NA
length: 15

CDR3: CSVGTNQETQYF
DNA: TGCAGCGTTGGAACTAACCAAGAGACCCAGTACTTC
V: TRBV29-1
J: TRBJ2-5
D: NA
size: few
length: 12

CDR3: CASSAHWGRVSDEQFF
DNA: TGTGCCAGCAGCGCCCATTGGGGCAGGGTTAGTGATGAGCAGTTCTTC
V: TRBV11-2
J: TRBJ2-1
D: NA
size: many
length: 16

CDR3: CSASLAGGLRETQYF
DNA: TGCAGTGCTAGCCTAGCGGGAGGCCTTCGGGAGACCCAGTACTTC
V: TRBV20-1
J: TRBJ2-5
D: TRBD2
size: NA
length: 15

CDR3: CASSLPTRWYEQYF
DNA: TGTGCCAGCAGTTTACCGACTAGGTGGTACGAGCAGTACTTC
V: TRBV28
J: TRBJ2-7
D: NA
size: NA
length: 14

CDR3: CASSQDSARPYEQYF
DNA: TGCGCCAGCAGCCAAGATAGCGCTAGACCCTACGAGCAGTACTTC
V: TRBV4-1
J: TRBJ2-7
D: NA
size: few
length: 15

CDR3: CSSYRVEVYEQYF
DNA: TGCAGTTCTTACAGGGTCGAGGTCTACGAGCAGTACTTC
V: TRBV20-1
J: TRBJ2-7
D: NA
size: NA
length: 13

CDR3: CASSFDRTLVYEQYF
DNA: TGTGCCAGCAGCTTTGACAGGACACTCGTCTACGAGCAGTACTTC
V: TRBV27
J: TRBJ2-7
D: NA
size: NA
length: 15

CDR3: CSARVFGSFGETQYF
DNA: TGCAGTGCTAGAGTTTTCGGGAGTTTCGGAGAGACCCAGTACTTC
V: TRBV20-1
J: TRBJ2-5
D: NA
size: NA
length: 15

CDR3: CSVEGNTGLTQYF
DNA: TGCAGCGTTGAGGGGAATACCGGGCTCACCCAGTACTTC
V: TRBV29-1
J: TRBJ2-5
D: NA
size: NA
length: 13

CDR3: CASSLAGPSEAFF
DNA: TGCGCCAGCAGCTTGGCAGGACCCTCTGAAGCTTTCTTT
V: TRBV5-1
J: TRBJ1-1
D: NA
size: many
length: 13

CDR3: CASRDGQSTDTQYF
DNA: TGTGCCAGCAGGGACGGGCAAAGCACAGATACGCAGTATTTT
V: TRBV2
J: TRBJ2-3
D: NA
size: many
length: 14

CDR3: CASSWGGANVLTF
DNA: TGTGCCAGCAGCTGGGGTGGGGCCAACGTCCTGACTTTC
V: TRBV7-2
J: TRBJ2-6
D: NA
size: few
length: 13

CDR3: CASSVQGARSYNEQFF
DNA: TGTGCCAGCAGCGTCCAGGGGGCGCGCTCCTACAATGAGCAGTTCTTC
V: TRBV7-8
J: TRBJ2-1
D: TRBD1
size: NA
length: 16

CDR3: CASSLSHSLYEQYF
DNA: TGTGCCAGCAGTTTATCGCACAGCCTGTACGAGCAGTACTTC
V: TRBV12-3/TRBV12-4
J: TRBJ2-7
D: NA
size: few
length: 14

CDR3: CSASPTGANQPQHF
DNA: TGCAGTGCTAGCCCGACAGGGGCCAATCAGCCCCAGCATTTT
V: TRBV20-1
J: TRBJ1-5
D: TRBD1
size: NA
length: 14

CDR3: CASSLAVGTDTQYF
DNA: TGTGCCAGCAGCTTAGCGGTGGGCACAGATACGCAGTATTTT
V: TRBV7-9
J: TRBJ2-3
D: NA
size: NA
length: 14

CDR3: CASSPLAGGRNEQYF
DNA: TGTGCCAGCAGTCCCTTAGCGGGAGGGCGTAACGAGCAGTACTTC
V: TRBV7-9
J: TRBJ2-7
D: TRBD2
size: few
length: 15

CDR3: CASSQDQGAPLSYEQYF
DNA: TGTGCCAGCAGCCAAGATCAGGGAGCACCCTTATCCTACGAGCAGTACTTC
V: TRBV4-2
J: TRBJ2-7
D: NA
size: many
length: 17

CDR3: CASSSGVTSGSYETQYF
DNA: TGTGCCAGCAGTTCGGGTGTAACTAGCGGGAGCTATGAGACCCAGTACTTC
V: TRBV12-3/TRBV12-4
J: TRBJ2-5
D: TRBD2
size: NA
length: 17

CDR3: CASSLTGALRTDTQYF
DNA: TGTGCCAGCAGTCTGACAGGGGCCCTTCGCACAGATACGCAGTATTTT
V: TRBV28
J: TRBJ2-3
D: TRBD1
size: NA
length: 16

CDR3: CASSLIPGRSSYEQYF
DNA: TGTGCCAGCAGCCTGATCCCAGGGAGATCCTCCTACGAGCAGTACTTC
V: TRBV6-1
J: TRBJ2-7
D: NA
size: few
length: 16

CDR3: CASSLEGYGEAFF
DNA: TGCGCCAGCAGCTTGGAGGGCTATGGTGAAGCTTTCTTT
V: TRBV5-1
J: TRBJ1-1
D: NA
size: NA
length: 13

CDR3: CASSFEGVLEKLFF
DNA: TGTGCCAGCAGCTTCGAGGGGGTTCTGGAAAAACTGTTTTTT
V: TRBV7-8
J: TRBJ1-4
D: NA
size: NA
length: 14

CDR3: CASSFLAQGRINVSGANVLTF
DNA: TGTGCCAGCAGTTTTCTCGCCCAGGGGCGCATTAATGTCTCTGGGGCCAACGTCCTGACTTTC
V: TRBV12-3/TRBV12-4
J: TRBJ2-6
D: NA
size: NA
length: 21

CDR3: CASSPYTAGEGQTQYF
DNA: TGTGCCAGCAGTCCCTATACCGCGGGAGAAGGCCAAACGCAGTATTTT
V: TRBV12-3/TRBV12-4
J: TRBJ2-3
D: TRBD2
size: many
length: 16

CDR3: CASSLIGRTETQYF
DNA: TGTGCCAGCAGTTTAATTGGGAGGACTGAGACCCAGTACTTC
V: TRBV12-3/TRBV12-4
J: TRBJ2-5
D: NA
size: NA
length: 14